The entry that follows covers one T cell receptor beta chain sequence. Its antigen is currently not known. No clone much larger than this one lies a single base away; base qualities are absent. This entry belongs to a study of cytomegalovirus exposure and HLA in healthy donors (dated by TCRdb to 2016 to 2017). Turning to the overall study: An earlier analysis of approximately 640 of the donors reported roughly 300 Gb of sequence data and 117 million unique TCR beta sequences from roughly 180 million T cells. Approximately 300 gigabases of sequencing data and 91 million or so unique TCR sequences made up an early release that covered approximately 650 HLA-typed donors. Of the roughly 400 genotyped donors, around 81% fell in the genetic ancestry cluster associated with self-reported Caucasian donors. The study aimed to test whether cataloging public T cell receptors could reveal signatures of past pathogen exposure. The study used immunosequencing to profile the T cell repertoires of 666 subjects and linked those repertoires to cytomegalovirus serostatus. A separate validation cohort of some 130 different subjects was used in addition to the roughly 720-subject first cohort. To predict cytomegalovirus infection status, the study combined high-throughput TCR immunosequencing, statistical association of individual TCRs with disease status, and machine learning. A later analysis re-examined previously published TCR beta repertoires from 610 or so donors and added high-resolution HLA genotyping to investigate patterns of TCR occurrence. Rather than drawing on any new phenotypic data, the later analysis identified candidate immune exposures from TCR beta sequences and the way those sequences occurred across donors. To decide whether each TCR beta V gene segment behaved as functional or pseudogenic, an earlier analysis of fewer than 750 of the donors relied on high-throughput TCR beta sequencing. Donor age, sex, ethnicity and CMV serostatus were compiled together with the repertoire data. Genome-wide SNP genotypes for about 55% of the roughly 670 donors were used in a later genetic analysis, which treated that subset as a discovery cohort. Every repertoire in the discovery cohort had been generated on one and the same sequencing platform. Class I and class II HLA loci were covered by the typing at four-digit resolution. Typing coverage differed by locus: A, B, C, DRB1 and DQB1 were typed in roughly 629-640 donors, DQA1 in roughly 500, DPA1 in 606, and DPB1 in around 490. About 5 DR-DQ haplotypes were handled as single units for association and clustering, since linkage in the cohort was strong. Among several hundred genotyped donors of the cohort, an average of roughly 230,000 unique TCR beta nucleotide sequences was sequenced per donor, of which roughly 17% were non-productive. The full study reports these points: Most TCR sequences were seen in very few donors, while some public TCRs were found in many individuals. The 87-base-pair reads could not distinguish some IMGT-functional V segments, including TRBV6-2 and TRBV6-3, so those segments were excluded. Correlated functional status among segregating V segments might reflect linkage disequilibrium, but an unknown experimental factor could not be ruled out. Compared with the roughly 670-donor mean, donors in an Asian-associated ancestry cluster had fewer N-insertions in productive TCRs, according to a later genetic analysis. In vitro tests confirmed that three of the cytomegalovirus-associated TCR beta chains recognize cytomegalovirus antigens. A later analysis associated 15,000 to 20,000 TCR beta sequences with specific HLA alleles at a false discovery rate of 0.05. In both the original and validation cohorts, the classifier was reported to diagnose cytomegalovirus status with high specificity and sensitivity. Immune exposure information for the cohort was limited to CMV serostatus. Because HLA typing was unavailable for some donors at each locus, only the typed subset was used in association tests. A later analysis found that most CMV-associated TCR beta chains appeared HLA-restricted, with HLA associations seemingly driven largely by CMV exposure. V-gene and J-gene trimming of TCR beta chains was associated with a missense DCLRE1C variant in a later genetic analysis, and the association was replicated in an independent cohort. According to a later analysis, TCR association rates differed among HLA loci, with DRB1 alleles showing the most associated TCRs and HLA-C alleles showing the fewest. Because counts were too low, some 17 rarely observed V segments, including chromosome 9 orphons, were left out of the earlier analysis of 500 to 650 of the donors. The authors suggested that the approach could potentially be generalized to other disease states and immunological phenotypes. Presence/absence analyses assumed roughly uniform sequencing depth across donors, an assumption that may not hold. An earlier analysis of some 560 of the donors showed that most TCR beta V segments appeared in productive rearrangements either about 87% or about 30% of the time, which broadly matched IMGT annotations. A further reported finding was that TCR beta sequences accurately predicted the HLA-A and HLA-B alleles for most subjects in the first cohort. The cohort was sequenced for TCR beta chains only, and without alpha or paired-chain data the features that could be detected were limited. Strong co-occurrence of HLA alleles, especially DR and DQ, made assigning TCR associations to individual alleles difficult. The study gave a list of some 150 TCR beta chains associated with cytomegalovirus. A cluster of highly shared sequence variants was judged likely to represent a technical artifact of the sequencing pipeline. A later analysis reported that several top co-occurrence clusters appeared linked to parvovirus B19, influenza, CMV and Epstein-Barr virus. In a later analysis, HLA-associated TCR beta chains were found to be more clonally expanded and to have lower generation probabilities than equally common non-associated chains.

The library was produced with the immunoSEQ multiplex PCR assay. A mixture of 60 forward primers for TCR Vbeta segments and 13 reverse primers for TCR Jbeta segments was used in the multiplex PCR. The CDR3 region of rearranged TCR beta genes was amplified from genomic DNA by a multiplex PCR assay. Amplified TCR beta libraries were sequenced as 87-base-pair reads on the Illumina HiSeq System. The study's own analysis went as follows. A later analysis counted about 80 million unique TCR beta chains across the 640 or so repertoires, and about 10 million of these chains were shared by at least two donors. Raw reads were error-corrected and collapsed into unique sequences by a nearest-neighbor algorithm in which closely related sequences were merged to remove PCR and sequencing errors. To assign V, D and J gene segments, CDR3 sequences were aligned to IMGT reference sequences. For a sequence to be retained, at least a six-nucleotide match to both a V gene segment and a J gene segment was required. Rearrangements were classified as productive when the CDR3 lacked stop codons and remained in frame with V and J, and all other rearrangements were classified as non-productive. CDR3 was defined according to IMGT convention as the region running from the second conserved V-encoded cysteine to the conserved J-encoded phenylalanine. The earlier analysis of around 640 of the donors excluded sequences that lacked an unambiguous match to a single V gene segment. An earlier analysis of a few hundred of the donors classified V segments as functional when productive rearrangements were above 56.7% and as segregating when the standard deviation between donors was above 5%. A statistical classification framework was built to diagnose cytomegalovirus status from the catalog of TCR beta chain sequences. In a later analysis, TCR nucleotide sequences were compared against IMGT/GENE-DB human TR gene sequences so that V and J genes could be assigned. The TCRdist pipeline was used in a later analysis to assign CDR3 sequences and most-parsimonious VDJ recombination scenarios. In a later analysis, each TCR beta chain was defined by its CDR3 amino acid sequence together with its V-gene family, and reads without a unique V-gene family were excluded. To address suspected cross-contamination and a sequencing artifact, a later analysis removed several hundred highly shared, low-generation-probability nucleotide sequences. In a later analysis, a clonal expansion index was calculated for each public chain from normalized within-repertoire ranks of inferred template counts. Generation probabilities in a later analysis came from a VDJ recombination model fitted to out-of-frame rearrangements, and those results were checked against IGoR. In a later analysis, TCR-TCR, TCR-HLA and TCR-CMV co-occurrence was scored with hypergeometric tests, and a repertoire-size bias correction was applied to TCR pairs. A later analysis estimated false discovery rates by permuting HLA or CMV assignments 20 times. In a later analysis, co-occurring TCRs were grouped using DBSCAN, and TCRdist sequence similarity was added for clustering within HLA-allele-positive subsets. Repertoires with fewer than 30,000 or more than 120,000 public chains were left out of co-occurrence clustering, as were five repertoires with anomalous nucleotide sharing. TCRdb obtained this table from immuneACCESS and retained in-frame rearrangements with V and J assigned. These tables miss some clones; where compared with another copy, unresolved V genes account for less than half of the shortfall, and the remainder is unexplained. The D gene and trimming were derived from the DNA, and the V and J assignments and clone size from that table. Within this sample are 85,000 to 130,000 clones, with about 75% of them counted one time only. The ten largest clones capture about 4.4% of the sample.

For this chain, trimming is 6 bases at the V end and 8 bases at the J end, and the number of junction bases without a gene match is 13. The germline V gene (reference sequence) yields SEHNR for CDR1 and FQNEAQ for CDR2. From its cysteine to its phenylalanine, the CDR3 spans 16 amino acids. Only the CDR3 portion is preserved as DNA: 48 bases, with reading frame beginning at the first base. In total, roughly 710 healthy bone marrow donors made up the cohort. Cohort members were all nominally healthy when sampled, although unrecorded immune exposures were likely present. The donor tested CMV seropositive, placing the donor among the 250 to 350 seropositive members of the cohort. A peripheral blood sample was provided by each donor, and peripheral blood mononuclear cells were used for TCR beta sequencing. The Qiagen DNeasy Blood Extraction Kit was used to extract genomic DNA from the blood cell samples.

Sample: PBMCs. The sequence came from a woman aged 18-30 years in good health and CMV-seropositive. The sequence joins TRBV7-9 to TRBJ2-3, and TRBD2 aligns with 11 junction nucleotides. CDR3 loop: CASRRDIAGGQGTQYF. The nucleotide sequence reads TGTGCCAGCAGGCGCGATATAGCGGGAGGGCAGGGTACGCAGTATTTT.